This T cell receptor (beta chain) was retrieved from a study of cytomegalovirus exposure and HLA in healthy donors. Primers included in the PCR were 60 Vbeta and 13 Jbeta primers. The method was immunoSEQ multiplex PCR; TCRdb's version includes in-frame clones alone and lacks a portion of them. The sample shows roughly 100,000 clones, around 73% of them seen only once. The CDR3 runs to 15 residues. Trimming cost V 1 base and J 4 bases, with 13 bases left between them. From germline, CDR1 is SGHTA and CDR2 FQGNSA. Sequenced input: PBMCs. The sequence was collected from a woman in her fifties or sixties in good health and CMV-seronegative. The genes are TRBV7-2 and TRBJ1-2; D gene ambiguous. As DNA, the CDR3 is TGTGCCAGCAGCTTAGGGGGAGGAATGGCCTATGGCTACACCTTC. Translation gives CASSLGGGMAYGYTF.